The clone carrying this TCR beta chain was found a few times. The target antigen is unknown. The source of the sample is a study of T cells after yellow fever vaccination. Germline V gene sequence: CDR1 KGHDR, CDR2 SFDVKD. There are 20 residues in the CDR3. V dropped 2 bases and J dropped 1; count of bases not matched to a gene: 10. TCRdb re-derived calls from the 5' RACE reads in MiXCR, one entry per CDR3 protein. The sample lists 250,000 to 350,000 distinct CDR3 sequences; approximately 7% were seen once. Study-wide results and limits: A small proportion of clonotypes was detected in both the CD4 and CD8 compartments. Repertoires sorted by FACS could include abundant clonotypes that are contaminants from the bulk population.

The chain has TRBV24-1 and TRBJ2-5, with 15 bases aligning to TRBD2. Sequenced here: PBMCs, sampled more than 35 days after the first yellow fever vaccination. The sequence derives from a man younger than 30 who received the YFV17D yellow fever vaccine. Written as DNA, the CDR3 is TGTGCCACCAGTGATTCTCCCAGGACTAGCGGGGGGGCTTTCCAAGAGACCCAGTACTTC. This gives the protein CATSDSPRTSGGAFQETQYF.